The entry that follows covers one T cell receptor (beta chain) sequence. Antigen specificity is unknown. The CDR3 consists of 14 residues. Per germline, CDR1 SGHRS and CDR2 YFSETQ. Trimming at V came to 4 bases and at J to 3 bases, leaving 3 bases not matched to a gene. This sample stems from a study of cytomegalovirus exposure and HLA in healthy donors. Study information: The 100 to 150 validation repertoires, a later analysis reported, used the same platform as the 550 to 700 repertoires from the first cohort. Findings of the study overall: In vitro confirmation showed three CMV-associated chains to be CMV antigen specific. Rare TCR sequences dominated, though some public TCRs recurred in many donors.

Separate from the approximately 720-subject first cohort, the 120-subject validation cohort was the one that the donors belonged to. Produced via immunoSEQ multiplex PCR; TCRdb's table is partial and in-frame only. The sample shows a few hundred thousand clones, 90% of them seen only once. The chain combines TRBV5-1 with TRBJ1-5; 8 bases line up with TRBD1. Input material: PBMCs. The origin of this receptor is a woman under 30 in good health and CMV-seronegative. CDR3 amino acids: CASSMTGDNQPQHF. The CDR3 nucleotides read TGCGCCAGCAGCATGACAGGGGACAATCAGCCCCAGCATTTT.